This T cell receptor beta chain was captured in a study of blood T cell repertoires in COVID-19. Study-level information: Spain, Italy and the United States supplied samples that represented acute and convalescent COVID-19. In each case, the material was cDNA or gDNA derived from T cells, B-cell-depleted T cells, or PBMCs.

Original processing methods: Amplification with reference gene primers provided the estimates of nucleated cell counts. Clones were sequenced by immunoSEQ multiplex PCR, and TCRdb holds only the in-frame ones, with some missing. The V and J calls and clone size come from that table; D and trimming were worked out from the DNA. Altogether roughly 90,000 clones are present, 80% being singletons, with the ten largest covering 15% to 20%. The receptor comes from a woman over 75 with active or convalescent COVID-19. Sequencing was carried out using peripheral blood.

The CDR3 region has the DNA TGTGCCAGCAGTGCCGGACAGGGGAATTCACCCCTCCACTTT. Residues: CASSAGQGNSPLHF. The rearrangement joins TRBV2 to TRBJ1-6; 9 bases are a match to TRBD1. With V trimmed by 4 bases and J by 7 bases, 2 bases remained unmatched. This CDR3 has 14 amino acids. Germline lookup yields CDR1 SNHLY and CDR2 FYNNEI.